A single sample gave rise to the 27 T cell receptor beta chains below, sequenced in a study of vaccination and CD4 T cells after COVID-19. These receptors have no known antigen. The treatment is: approximately nine-day PBMC culture with coronavirus spike peptide pools or control peptides (ViraFEST assay). Cultured CD4+ T-cell DNA underwent Oncomine TCR Beta short-read sequencing. TCRdb recomputed calls from the PCR reads with MiXCR, one row per CDR3 protein. The table records approximately 20,000 distinct CDR3 sequences, less than 60% of them present only once. Sample: CD4+ T cells from blood, cultured in vitro, taken after SARS-CoV-2 vaccination. The receptor source for this set is a human donor who had recovered from COVID-19.

This sequence joins TRBV27 and TRBJ1-2; tentative D call: TRBD1 (5 bases). CDR1 MNHEY and CDR2 SMNVEV come from the germline V gene (reference sequence). V dropped 6 bases and J dropped 2 bases, with 16 bases sitting between them. This CDR3 is 15 amino acids long. Here the CDR3 DNA reads TGTGCCAGCAGCCGGGACGGGCCCCAGAACTATGGCTACACCTTC. Protein: CASSRDGPQNYGYTF.

This clonotype was counted a few times. V and J are TRBV20-1 and TRBJ1-5; unclear D gene. CDR3 length: 11 amino acids. The germline V gene has CDR1 DFQATT and CDR2 SNEGSKA (reference sequence). V dropped 6 bases and J dropped 6 bases, with 9 bases sitting between them. The CDR3 region is CSALWGQPQHF. The CDR3 DNA is TGCAGTGCCCTGTGGGGTCAGCCCCAGCATTTT.

The chain employs TRBV6-2 or TRBV6-3 and TRBJ2-7; no reliable D call. Looked up from germline, CDR1 is MNHEY and CDR2 is SVGEGT. Between the trimmed V and J ends, which lost 6 bases and 3 bases, there was a span of 12 bases. The CDR3 covers 13 residues. DNA for the CDR3: TGTGCCAGCAGCCCCGATGGAGACTACGAGCAGTACTTC. Translation: CASSPDGDYEQYF.

This clonotype appeared a few times. The chain carries TRBV28 and TRBJ2-3; D is unresolved. V gave up 10 bases and J gave up 10 bases, with 18 bases separating them. The CDR3 is made up of 12 amino acids. Germline V gene lookup returns CDR1 MDHEN and CDR2 SYDVKM. CDR3 residues: CATSEIAAAQYF. Here the CDR3 DNA reads TGTGCCACCAGCGAAATCGCGGCCGCGCAGTATTTT.

The CDR3 reads CASSDSYQTYEQYF. The CDR3 bases are TGCGCCAGCAGCGACAGTTACCAAACCTACGAGCAGTACTTC. The chain recombines TRBV10-2 with TRBJ2-7, with D perhaps matching TRBD1 (5 bases). The germline gives CDR1 WSHSY, CDR2 SAAADI. This CDR3 has 14 amino acids. Trimming left V 6 bases short and J 2 bases short, with 14 bases between.

This clonotype showed up just a few times. The rearrangement joins TRBV6-2 or TRBV6-3 to TRBJ1-2; TRBD1 agrees at 8 bases. The CDR3 is made up of 13 amino acids. Germline CDR1 reads MNHEY; CDR2 reads SVGEGT. V was clipped by 6 bases and J by 7 bases; unmatched bases: 7. CDR3 loop: CASSRTGSFGYTF. The CDR3 DNA is TGTGCCAGCAGCAGGACAGGGAGTTTTGGCTACACCTTC.

The chain links TRBV20-1 to TRBJ2-7; D might be TRBD1 or TRBD2, each matching 7 bases. Germline CDR1 is DFQATT and CDR2 is SNEGSKA (reference sequence). Deletions cut 0 bases from V and 3 bases from J, with 15 bases between. The CDR3 runs 15 residues. The CDR3 coding sequence is TGCAGTGCTAGAGATCCCAGGGGGGGCCGCTACGAGCAGTACTTC. Translating it yields CSARDPRGGRYEQYF.

In this sample, this clonotype turned up a few times. The rearrangement links TRBV7-2 to TRBJ1-1; D gene unclear. Germline assignment: CDR1 SGHTA and CDR2 FQGNSA. V was clipped by 1 base and J by 4 bases, with 10 bases between them. This CDR3 is 14 amino acids long. The CDR3 here is CASSLGAWGTEAFF. The CDR3 DNA follows: TGTGCCAGCAGCTTAGGCGCGTGGGGCACTGAAGCTTTCTTT.

The table lists this clonotype with a few counts. The genes are TRBV15 and TRBJ1-1; D is undetermined. V was cut by 3 bases and J by 2 bases, with 13 bases left in between. The CDR3 consists of 15 residues. The germline V gene encodes CDR1 LNHNV and CDR2 YYDKDF (reference sequence). This CDR3 is CATSSPGVFNTEAFF. The CDR3 bases are TGTGCCACCAGCAGCCCGGGAGTCTTCAACACTGAAGCTTTCTTT. Filled out from reference TRBV15 and TRBJ1-1, the complete variable domain reads DAMVIQNPRYQVTQFGKPVTLSCSQTLNHNVMYWYQQKSSQAPKLLFHYYDKDFNNEADTPDNFQSRRPNTSFCFLDIRSPGLGDTAMYLCATSSPGVFNTEAFFGQGTRLTVV.

J is TRBJ1-1 and V is TRBV19, with 9 bases fitting TRBD1. Germline loops: CDR1 LNHDA, CDR2 SQIVND (reference sequence). CDR3 length: 15 amino acids. Trimming removed 5 bases from V and 3 bases from J; junction bases left unmatched: 7. The CDR3 region is CASSSPGTGYTEAFF. DNA for the CDR3: TGTGCCAGTAGTTCCCCCGGGACAGGGTACACTGAAGCTTTCTTT.

The V gene is TRBV12-3 or TRBV12-4, the J gene TRBJ1-1; tentative D call: TRBD1 (5 bases). The V and J ends lost 6 bases and 10 bases respectively, with 24 bases between them. The CDR3 runs 15 residues. The CDR3: CASRPTGTARLGAFF. Here the CDR3 DNA reads TGTGCCAGCAGGCCTACCGGGACTGCGAGACTCGGAGCTTTCTTT.

This clonotype was seen a few times. The V gene is TRBV2, the J gene TRBJ2-3; D is perhaps TRBD2 (6 bases). Trimming pared 3 bases from V and 0 bases from J, leaving 16 bases between. The CDR3 consists of 17 residues. Germline assignment: CDR1 SNHLY and CDR2 FYNNEI. Written as DNA, the CDR3 is TGTGCCAGCAGTGACCAAGGACGGACTACTAGCACAGATACGCAGTATTTT. It translates to CASSDQGRTTSTDTQYF.

The J gene is TRBJ1-1, the V gene TRBV7-8; 7 bases align to TRBD1. The length of the CDR3 is 16 residues. Per germline, CDR1 SGHVS and CDR2 FQNEAQ. J was trimmed by 0 bases and V by 5 bases; bases with no gene match: 9. The CDR3, as DNA: TGTGCCAGCAGCCAGAAGACAGGGAGGGTGAACACTGAAGCTTTCTTT. Its translation: CASSQKTGRVNTEAFF.

V is TRBV2 and J is TRBJ1-2; 7 nucleotides agree with TRBD1. Germline V lookup: CDR1 SNHLY, CDR2 FYNNEI. V gave up 8 bases and J gave up 6 bases; unmatched junction bases: 12. The CDR3 is 14 amino acids. CDR3 DNA: TGTGCCAGCCGAAGGGGGCAGGGGAAGCATGGCTACACCTTC. Amino acid sequence: CASRRGQGKHGYTF.

The chain couples TRBV25-1 to TRBJ1-2; TRBD1 is a possible D gene (5 bases). V was shortened by 2 bases and J by 3 bases, with 16 bases between the two germline ends. The CDR3 covers 16 residues. Looked up from germline, CDR1 is MGHDK and CDR2 is SYGVNS. The chain's CDR3 is CASSEERERDYYGYTF. CDR3 sequence (DNA): TGTGCCAGCAGTGAAGAGCGAGAACGGGACTACTATGGCTACACCTTC.

This clonotype was seen more than once but under ten times. This chain joins TRBV2 and TRBJ1-5; no firm D call. Germline CDR1 and CDR2: SNHLY and FYNNEI. V lost 3 bases and J 3 bases, leaving 12 bases between the germline ends. The CDR3 is made up of 15 amino acids. The CDR3, as DNA: TGTGCCAGCAGTGATTATAAAGGTTCCAATCAGCCCCAGCATTTT. As protein: CASSDYKGSNQPQHF.

The V and J genes are TRBV7-2 and TRBJ2-6; D might be TRBD2 (6 bases). CDR1 is SGHTA, CDR2 FQGNSA, per germline. Deletions cut 2 bases from V and 2 bases from J, with 7 bases between. The CDR3 contains 15 residues. The CDR3 here is CASSLWGAGANVLTF. CDR3 in DNA: TGTGCCAGCAGCTTATGGGGGGCTGGGGCCAACGTCCTGACTTTC.

This clonotype has only a few counts. The chain couples TRBV27 to TRBJ1-6; tentatively, D is TRBD1 (5 bases). CDR1 and CDR2 from the germline V gene are MNHEY and SMNVEV (reference sequence). This CDR3 has 16 residues. Trimming stripped 2 bases from V and 9 bases from J, with 17 bases between. CDR3 sequence: CASSLDPRGRGSPLHF. The CDR3 nucleotides read TGTGCCAGCAGTTTAGACCCTAGGGGAAGGGGTTCACCCCTCCACTTT.

The V call is TRBV7-2, the J call TRBJ2-3; 8 bases agree with TRBD2. Per germline, CDR1 SGHTA and CDR2 FQGNSA. V trimming: 0 bases; J trimming: 0 bases; junction bases outside the gene matches: 2. The length of the CDR3 is 16 residues. The CDR3 loop reads CASSLARGASTDTQYF. The CDR3 DNA reads as TGTGCCAGCAGCTTAGCGCGGGGGGCTAGCACAGATACGCAGTATTTT.

This chain joins TRBV28 and TRBJ1-1, with 9 bases that match TRBD1. CDR1 and CDR2 (germline): MDHEN, SYDVKM. With 4 bases clipped from V and 4 bases from J, the junction kept 7 bases outside the gene matches. The CDR3 spans 15 residues. The CDR3 nucleotides are TGTGCCAGCAGTTCGTTAGGACAGGGGAGCACTGAAGCTTTCTTT. Protein: CASSSLGQGSTEAFF.

The gene calls are TRBV9 and TRBJ1-5, with unresolved D. The CDR3 is made up of 15 amino acids. Trimming took 3 bases from V and 5 from J, leaving 15 bases between them. Germline CDR1 reads SGDLS; CDR2 reads YYNGEE. The CDR3 sequence is CASSADGHQDQPQHF. For the CDR3, the DNA is TGTGCCAGCAGCGCAGACGGCCACCAAGATCAGCCCCAGCATTTT.

This clonotype was observed a few times. The J gene is TRBJ1-6, the V gene TRBV27; 8 positions agree with TRBD1. Germline V CDR1 and CDR2: MNHEY, SMNVEV (reference sequence). The CDR3 runs to 15 residues. J gave up 8 bases and V 8 bases, and 11 bases lay outside the gene matches. The CDR3: CASASLDRGHSPLHF. The CDR3 nucleotides are TGTGCCAGCGCCTCCCTAGACAGGGGACATTCACCCCTCCACTTT.

The V gene is TRBV29-1, the J gene TRBJ2-3; D tentatively reads TRBD1 or TRBD2 (5 bases each). The length of the CDR3 is 13 residues. Per the germline V gene, CDR1 is SQVTM and CDR2 is ANQGSEA. Trimming cost V 3 bases and J 5 bases, with 12 bases left between them. The CDR3 nucleotides are TGCAGCGTTGAGGGACCGCCGGGAGATACGCAGTATTTT. Protein product: CSVEGPPGDTQYF.

This clonotype was observed a handful of times. J is TRBJ1-5 and V is TRBV6-2 or TRBV6-3; perhaps TRBD1 as D (6 bases). The CDR3 runs 15 residues. Trimming took 4 bases from V and 7 from J, leaving 17 bases between them. Germline CDR1 and CDR2: MNHEY and SVGEGT. CDR3 DNA sequence: TGTGCCAGCAGTTCGGACGGGGGGGCACAGCAGCCCCAGCATTTT. Amino acid sequence: CASSSDGGAQQPQHF.

This clonotype was recorded a few times. The chain carries TRBV20-1 and TRBJ1-2, with TRBD1 matching over 10 bases. The CDR3 runs 14 residues. Germline assignment: CDR1 DFQATT and CDR2 SNEGSKA (reference sequence). After removal of 3 bases from V and 3 bases from J, the junction contained 4 bases not matched to a gene. The CDR3 loop is CSASSGTGDYGYTF. The CDR3 DNA reads TGCAGTGCTAGTTCCGGGACAGGGGACTATGGCTACACCTTC.

This clonotype has only one observation. The chain joins TRBV20-1 to TRBJ2-3, with TRBD2 matching 13 bases. J lost 0 bases, V lost 3 bases, and 0 bases had no gene match. Per the germline V gene, CDR1 is DFQATT and CDR2 is SNEGSKA (reference sequence). This CDR3 region has 15 residues. CDR3 in DNA: TGCAGTGCTAGGGGACTAGCGGGAAGCACAGATACGCAGTATTTT. Its translation: CSARGLAGSTDTQYF.

This clonotype has a handful of counts. The chain joins TRBV2 to TRBJ2-5, with D possibly matching TRBD2 (5 bases). Germline CDR1 and CDR2: SNHLY and FYNNEI. CDR3 size: 14 residues. Deletions cut 2 bases from V and 1 base from J, with 8 bases between. CDR3 residues: CASSEWRVQETQYF. The CDR3 DNA reads as TGTGCCAGCAGTGAATGGCGGGTCCAAGAGACCCAGTACTTC.